A single sample is the source of the 8 T cell receptor beta chains below, sequenced in a study of blood T cells in healthy people across ages. Primers used in a second PCR of roughly 7 to 11 cycles were a sample-barcoded 5' primer and a J-beta primer mix. TCRdb used MiXCR to reprocess the 5' RACE reads, holding one entry per CDR3 protein. The sample carries about 680,000 distinct CDR3 sequences, about half recorded once. Sample: blood. Receptors originate from a woman aged 55-70 years in good health.

This clonotype was recorded at least ten times. The genes are TRBV4-2 and TRBJ2-6; 7 bases fit TRBD1. The CDR3 sequence is 20 residues long. From germline, CDR1 is LGHNA and CDR2 YNFKEQ. V lost 2 bases and J lost 0; bases outside the gene matches: 13. The CDR3 DNA follows: TGTGCCAGCAGCCAACCCCCCGGACAGGCTCTATCCTCTGGGGCCAACGTCCTGACTTTC. Its protein product is CASSQPPGQALSSGANVLTF.

Comments on this clonotype: A much larger clone lies a single base off, so this may be a read error. The chain carries TRBV5-1 and TRBJ1-1; D may be TRBD1 (6 bases). Trimming took off 0 bases at V and 5 bases at J, with 14 bases between the two ends. Germline CDR1 and CDR2: SGHRS and YFSETQ. The CDR3 sequence is 15 residues long. DNA of the CDR3: TGCGCCAGCAGCTTGGATGGGGGGGCATGGACTGAAGCTTTCTTT. Translating gives CASSLDGGAWTEAFF.

V is TRBV4-3 and J is TRBJ2-7, with D tentatively TRBD2 (6 bases). CDR1 LGHNA and CDR2 YSLEER come from the germline V gene. CDR3 size: 16 residues. The ends were cut back, 0 bases at V and 0 bases at J, with 12 bases in the middle. Here the CDR3 reads CASSQDKAGSSYEQYF. The CDR3 nucleotides read TGCGCCAGCAGCCAAGATAAGGCGGGAAGCTCCTACGAGCAGTACTTC.

This clonotype was detected a few times. This chain joins TRBV15 and TRBJ2-1; perhaps TRBD1 as D (5 bases). The CDR3 runs 17 residues. V was trimmed by 0 bases and J by 12 bases, leaving 24 bases between them. From germline, CDR1 is LNHNV and CDR2 YYDKDF (reference sequence). The CDR3 is CATSRDVIQDPLQSQFF. The CDR3 DNA sequence: TGTGCCACCAGCAGAGATGTGATACAGGACCCGTTACAGTCGCAGTTCTTC. Using reference TRBV15 and TRBJ2-1 for the parts outside the CDR3, the full variable domain is DAMVIQNPRYQVTQFGKPVTLSCSQTLNHNVMYWYQQKSSQAPKLLFHYYDKDFNNEADTPDNFQSRRPNTSFCFLDIRSPGLGDTAMYLCATSRDVIQDPLQSQFFGPGTRLTVL.

This clonotype was seen only a few times. The rearrangement joins TRBV6-1 to TRBJ2-4, with D possibly TRBD1 on 6 matching bases. The J call is uncertain, as TRBJ2-7 better fits the DNA end. The CDR3 totals 15 residues. CDR1 MNHNS and CDR2 SASEGT come from the germline V gene. The CDR3 reads CASSATAGQSGEQYF. In DNA, the CDR3 is TGTGCCAGCAGCGCGACGGCCGGACAGTCCGGCGAGCAGTACTTC.

This clonotype appeared a few times. The chain recombines TRBV11-2 with TRBJ2-1; 7 nucleotides match TRBD2. V was clipped by 6 bases and J by 0 bases; unmatched bases: 11. The CDR3 is 17 amino acids. Germline CDR1 SGHAT, CDR2 FQNNGV. For the CDR3, the DNA is TGTGCCAGCAGGCCCGGGGGTGGACTAGGCTCCTACAATGAGCAGTTCTTC. Its translation: CASRPGGGLGSYNEQFF.

This chain's CDR3 is CASSQEIMTGIISYEQYF. CDR3 in DNA: TGCGCCAGCAGCCAGGAGATAATGACGGGAATTATCTCCTACGAGCAGTACTTC. J is TRBJ2-7 and V is TRBV4-3; D might be TRBD2 (5 bases). The germline V gene encodes CDR1 LGHNA and CDR2 YSLEER. Trimming shortened V by 3 bases and J by 0 bases, and 21 bases separated the two germline ends. CDR3 size: 18 residues.

The rearrangement links TRBV12-3 or TRBV12-4 to TRBJ2-5, with no clear D. V gave up 5 bases and J gave up 5 bases, with 12 bases separating them. CDR3 length: 13 residues. CDR3 residues: CASSAHQGETQYF. For the CDR3, the DNA is TGTGCCAGCAGTGCGCACCAAGGGGAGACCCAGTACTTC.